The 3 T cell receptor beta chains given below trace back to one sample, sequenced in a study of blood T cell repertoires in COVID-19. The assay was immunoSEQ multiplex PCR, and TCRdb's table has in-frame clones only and misses some. Among 250,000 to 350,000 clones listed, around 90% were seen once. The sequencing input was PBMCs or T cells enriched from blood (not recorded which). These receptors came from a woman aged 18-30 years with acute COVID-19.

This rearrangement joins TRBV27 to TRBJ1-5; 9 bases match TRBD1. V trimming: 2 bases; J trimming: 7 bases; junction bases outside the gene matches: 9. Germline V gives CDR1 MNHEY, CDR2 SMNVEV (reference sequence). The CDR3 contains 16 residues. CDR3 protein: CASSLRGQGEVQPQHF. CDR3 coding DNA: TGTGCCAGCAGTTTAAGGGGACAGGGTGAGGTGCAGCCCCAGCATTTT.

V gene TRBV6-5 combines with J gene TRBJ2-3; 12 bases are a match to TRBD2. This CDR3 has 16 residues. Looked up from germline, CDR1 is MNHEY and CDR2 is SVGAGI. With 2 bases clipped from V and 2 bases from J, the junction kept 2 bases outside the gene matches. CDR3 residues: CASSYGLAGLTDTQYF. In nucleotides, the CDR3 is TGTGCCAGCAGTTACGGACTAGCGGGACTCACAGATACGCAGTATTTT.

This clone was seen a few times. The chain combines TRBV5-1 with TRBJ1-5; no firm D call. V shed 0 bases and J shed 4 bases, with 8 bases lying between them. The CDR3 has 14 amino acids. CDR1 is SGHRS, CDR2 YFSETQ, per germline. The CDR3 DNA reads as TGCGCCAGCAGCTTGGAAACGGGTAATCAGCCCCAGCATTTT. Translated, it gives CASSLETGNQPQHF.